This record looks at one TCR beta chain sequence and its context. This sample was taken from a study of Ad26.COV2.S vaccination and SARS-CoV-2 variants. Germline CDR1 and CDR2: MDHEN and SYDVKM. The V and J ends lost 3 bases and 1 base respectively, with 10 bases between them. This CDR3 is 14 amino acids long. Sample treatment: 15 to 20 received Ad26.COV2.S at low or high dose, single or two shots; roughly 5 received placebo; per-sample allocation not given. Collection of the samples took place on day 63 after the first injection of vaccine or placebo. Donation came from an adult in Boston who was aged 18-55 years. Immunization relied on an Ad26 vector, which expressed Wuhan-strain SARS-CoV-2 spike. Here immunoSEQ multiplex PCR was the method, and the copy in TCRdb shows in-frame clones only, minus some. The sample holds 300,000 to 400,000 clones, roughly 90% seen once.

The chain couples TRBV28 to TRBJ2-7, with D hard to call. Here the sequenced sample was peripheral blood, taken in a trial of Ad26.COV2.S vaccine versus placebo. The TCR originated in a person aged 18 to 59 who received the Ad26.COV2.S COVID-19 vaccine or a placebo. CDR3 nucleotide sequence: TGTGCCAGCAGTTTCCTAAGTAAGTCCTACGAGCAGTACTTC. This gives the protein CASSFLSKSYEQYF.